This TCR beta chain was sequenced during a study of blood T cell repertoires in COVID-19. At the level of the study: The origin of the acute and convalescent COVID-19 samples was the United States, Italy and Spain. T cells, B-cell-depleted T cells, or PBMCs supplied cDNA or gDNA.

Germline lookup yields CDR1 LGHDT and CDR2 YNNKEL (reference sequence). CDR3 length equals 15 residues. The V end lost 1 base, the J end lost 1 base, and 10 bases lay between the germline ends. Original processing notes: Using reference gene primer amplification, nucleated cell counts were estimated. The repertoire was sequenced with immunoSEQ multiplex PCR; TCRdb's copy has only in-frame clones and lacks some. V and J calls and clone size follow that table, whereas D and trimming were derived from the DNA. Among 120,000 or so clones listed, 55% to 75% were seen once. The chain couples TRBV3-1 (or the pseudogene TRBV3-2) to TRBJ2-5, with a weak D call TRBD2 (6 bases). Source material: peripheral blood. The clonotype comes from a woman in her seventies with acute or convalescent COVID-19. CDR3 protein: CASSQGWGVQETQYF. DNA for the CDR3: TGTGCCAGCAGCCAAGGCTGGGGGGTCCAAGAGACCCAGTACTTC.